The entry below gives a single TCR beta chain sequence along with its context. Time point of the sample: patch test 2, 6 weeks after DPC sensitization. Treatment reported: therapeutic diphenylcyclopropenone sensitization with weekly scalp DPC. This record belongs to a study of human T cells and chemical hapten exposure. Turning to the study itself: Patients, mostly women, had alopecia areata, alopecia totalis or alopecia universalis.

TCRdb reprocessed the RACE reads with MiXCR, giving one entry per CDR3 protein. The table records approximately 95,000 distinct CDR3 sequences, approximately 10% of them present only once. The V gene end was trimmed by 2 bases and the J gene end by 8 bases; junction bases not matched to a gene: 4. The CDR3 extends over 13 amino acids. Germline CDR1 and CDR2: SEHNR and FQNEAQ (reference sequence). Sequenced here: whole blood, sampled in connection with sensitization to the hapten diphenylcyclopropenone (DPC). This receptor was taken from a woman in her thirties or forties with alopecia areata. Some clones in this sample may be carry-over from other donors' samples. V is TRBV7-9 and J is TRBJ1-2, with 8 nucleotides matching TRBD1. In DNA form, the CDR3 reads TGTGCCAGCAGCTTACAGGGGGCTATGGGCTACACCTTC. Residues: CASSLQGAMGYTF.